A single sample is the source of the 23 T cell receptor beta chains below, sequenced in a study of T cell responses to AZD1222 COVID-19 vaccine. TCRdb's copy holds only in-frame clones and misses some; the assay was immunoSEQ multiplex PCR. The repertoire has 150,000 to 200,000 clones, under 95% of them found once; the top ten carry about 1.5%. Sample: peripheral blood, taken on day 0 of AZD1222 vaccination. These receptor sequences come from an adult in good health.

This rearrangement joins TRBV7-9 to TRBJ2-3; 11 bases match TRBD1. CDR1 and CDR2 (germline): SEHNR, FQNEAQ (reference sequence). V shed 4 bases and J 4 bases; nucleotides not matched to a gene: 7. The CDR3 consists of 16 residues. The CDR3 bases are TGTGCCAGCAGCTCAAAACCGGGACAGGGGGCAGATACGCAGTATTTT. Its translation is CASSSKPGQGADTQYF.

A single count supports this clone. Other DNA sequences within the sample encode an identical CDR3. This chain links TRBV19 with TRBJ1-5; D gene ambiguous. Germline V CDR1 and CDR2: LNHDA, SQIVND (reference sequence). CDR3 size: 14 residues. V dropped 3 bases and J dropped 5 bases, with 11 bases sitting between them. The CDR3 coding sequence is TGTGCCAGTAGTATCGTAGGACGGGATCAGCCCCAGCATTTT. It yields the protein CASSIVGRDQPQHF.

This rearrangement joins TRBV7-9 to TRBJ1-4, with D possibly being TRBD1 (6 bases). The CDR3 sequence is 15 residues long. Germline-derived CDR1 and CDR2 are SEHNR and FQNEAQ (reference sequence). Trimming left V 4 bases short and J 0 bases short, with 9 bases between. CDR3 coding DNA: TGTGCCAGCAGCTGGCGGACAGCAACTAATGAAAAACTGTTTTTT. Translated, it gives CASSWRTATNEKLFF.

The rearrangement joins TRBV5-1 to TRBJ1-6, with D unclear. Germline CDR1 and CDR2: SGHRS and YFSETQ. CDR3 size: 14 residues. V was shortened by 0 bases and J by 9 bases, with 10 bases between the two germline ends. Here the CDR3 reads CASSLAGRGSPLHF. DNA for the CDR3: TGCGCCAGCAGCTTGGCCGGTCGGGGTTCACCCCTCCACTTT. Together with reference TRBV5-1 and TRBJ1-6, the CDR3 gives the full variable domain: KAGVTQTPRYLIKTRGQQVTLSCSPISGHRSVSWYQQTPGQGLQFLFEYFSETQRNKGNFPGRFSGRQFSNSRSEMNVSTLELGDSALYLCASSLAGRGSPLHFGNGTRLTVT.

The chain recombines TRBV6-2 or TRBV6-3 with TRBJ1-2, with 8 positions matching TRBD1. V was pared by 2 bases and J by 6 bases, with 14 bases of the junction left unmatched. CDR3 length: 17 amino acids. The V gene's germline CDR1 is MNHEY and CDR2 SVGEGT. Here the CDR3 reads CASSYPSRTGIVDGYTF. As DNA, the CDR3 is TGTGCCAGCAGTTACCCGTCACGGACAGGGATAGTTGATGGCTACACCTTC.

As regards this clone: This CDR3 is also generated by other DNA sequences in the sample. The chain joins TRBV5-6 to TRBJ1-1; possible D gene TRBD1, 6 bases. There are 13 residues in the CDR3. Germline V gene data show CDR1 as SGHDT and CDR2 as YYEEEE. V shed 2 bases and J shed 4 bases, with 9 bases lying between them. CDR3 in DNA: TGTGCCAGCAGCTTAGGGGGATCCACTGAAGCTTTCTTT. Its protein is CASSLGGSTEAFF.

V usage is TRBV3-1 (or the pseudogene TRBV3-2) and J usage is TRBJ2-6; D gene ambiguous. The germline CDR1 and CDR2 sequences are LGHDT and YNNKEL (reference sequence). V was pared by 1 base and J by 2 bases, with 15 bases between. This CDR3 has 18 residues. CDR3 protein: CASSQAHHDKPGANVLTF. The CDR3 DNA is TGTGCCAGCAGCCAAGCCCACCACGACAAACCTGGGGCCAACGTCCTGACTTTC.

The chain combines TRBV11-2 with TRBJ1-3; D possibly corresponds to TRBD1 (6 bases). The CDR3 covers 19 residues. Trimming shortened V by 3 bases and J by 0 bases, and 21 bases separated the two germline ends. The germline CDR1 and CDR2 sequences are SGHAT and FQNNGV. The CDR3 DNA reads TGTGCCAGCAGCTTGGGAAGGGGGGCGCCTACTAGCTCTGGAAACACCATATATTTT. This encodes CASSLGRGAPTSSGNTIYF.

The V call is TRBV24-1, the J call TRBJ1-2; D is perhaps TRBD1 (5 bases). In germline, CDR1 is KGHDR, CDR2 SFDVKD. Deletions cut 4 bases from V and 5 bases from J, with 13 bases between. The CDR3 loop spans 14 amino acids. In DNA, the CDR3 is TGTGCCACCAGTGACTCGGACATACTTTATGGCTACACCTTC. This codes for CATSDSDILYGYTF.

The V gene is TRBV6-2 or TRBV6-3, the J gene TRBJ2-7; D might be TRBD1 or TRBD2, each matching 6 bases. CDR3 length equals 15 residues. The V end lost 5 bases, the J end lost 6 bases, and 20 bases lay between the germline ends. Germline CDR1 is MNHEY and CDR2 is SVGEGT. The CDR3 nucleotides are TGTGCCAGCAGTGCACAGGGACTGATTACGGGCGAGCAGTACTTC. Amino acid sequence: CASSAQGLITGEQYF.

This chain joins TRBV5-6 and TRBJ1-1; D gene ambiguous. Deletions cut 3 bases from V and 8 bases from J, with 11 bases between. In germline, CDR1 is SGHDT, CDR2 YYEEEE. This CDR3 region has 12 residues. The CDR3 bases are TGTGCCAGCAGCTCCTTAAGGCAGGAAGCTTTCTTT. Its translation: CASSSLRQEAFF.

The CDR3 DNA reads as TGTGCCAGCAGTCACACTAGCGGGGGGGCCGGCACAGATACGCAGTATTTT. Its translation is CASSHTSGGAGTDTQYF. This rearrangement joins TRBV28 to TRBJ2-3; 13 bases line up with TRBD2. The germline V gene has CDR1 MDHEN and CDR2 SYDVKM. V trimming: 5 bases; J trimming: 1 base; junction bases outside the gene matches: 6. This CDR3 contains 17 residues.

The rearrangement links TRBV5-1 to TRBJ2-5; D not resolved. The CDR3 is 11 residues long. Germline-derived CDR1 and CDR2 are SGHRS and YFSETQ. The V end lost 7 bases, the J end lost 8 bases, and 12 bases lay between the germline ends. CDR3 bases: TGCGCCAGCTCGGACGGTCTTACCCAGTACTTC. Translation: CASSDGLTQYF. Based on the CDR3 plus reference TRBV5-1 and TRBJ2-5, the full variable domain is KAGVTQTPRYLIKTRGQQVTLSCSPISGHRSVSWYQQTPGQGLQFLFEYFSETQRNKGNFPGRFSGRQFSNSRSEMNVSTLELGDSALYLCASSDGLTQYFGPGTRLLVL.

As regards this clone: Other DNA sequences of this sample code for an identical CDR3. V and J are TRBV5-1 and TRBJ2-7, with D possibly being TRBD1 (6 bases). V lost 1 base to trimming and J lost 2 bases, with 10 bases between them. The CDR3 consists of 14 residues. CDR1 SGHRS and CDR2 YFSETQ come from the germline V gene. CDR3 region: CASSLLQGPYEQYF. CDR3 sequence (DNA): TGCGCCAGCAGCTTGCTGCAGGGGCCCTACGAGCAGTACTTC.

The chain links TRBV6-5 to TRBJ2-2, with D perhaps matching TRBD1 or TRBD2 (6 bases each). The CDR3 has 15 residues. Trimming removed 8 bases from V and 6 bases from J, with 19 bases in between. The germline CDR1 and CDR2 sequences are MNHEY and SVGAGI. Here the CDR3 DNA reads TGTGCCAGCGTAAAAGGGGGAGGAGTTCCCGGGGAGCTGTTTTTT. Amino acid sequence: CASVKGGGVPGELFF.

The chain recombines TRBV7-9 with TRBJ1-3; D unresolved. The CDR3 covers 16 residues. The germline V gene has CDR1 SEHNR and CDR2 FQNEAQ (reference sequence). Trimming cost V 5 bases and J 0 bases, with 14 bases left between them. The DNA of the CDR3 is TGTGCCAGCAGCCGTCTTGGACCGATCTCTGGAAACACCATATATTTT. Its translation is CASSRLGPISGNTIYF.

This clone was detected only a few times. This chain joins TRBV9 and TRBJ1-2; 8 bases align to TRBD1. V shed 0 bases and J 6 bases; nucleotides not matched to a gene: 4. CDR1 SGDLS and CDR2 YYNGEE come from the germline V gene. CDR3 length: 14 amino acids. The CDR3 bases are TGTGCCAGCAGCGTAGATCACAGGGGGAATGGCTACACCTTC. It encodes CASSVDHRGNGYTF.

V and J are TRBV4-3 and TRBJ2-6; D is uncertain. From germline, CDR1 is LGHNA and CDR2 YSLEER. CDR3 length: 17 amino acids. Trimming left V 2 bases short and J 0 bases short, with 11 bases between. The DNA for the CDR3 is TGCGCCAGCAGCCAAAAGGTGGGAACCTCTGGGGCCAACGTCCTGACTTTC. Protein: CASSQKVGTSGANVLTF.

The rearrangement uses TRBV7-2 and TRBJ1-2, with D unclear. Trimming took off 0 bases at V and 2 bases at J, with 10 bases between the two ends. The germline CDR1 and CDR2 sequences are SGHTA and FQGNSA. The CDR3 covers 15 residues. Here the CDR3 reads CASSLAAAGNYGYTF. The DNA for the CDR3 is TGTGCCAGCAGCTTAGCCGCAGCGGGGAACTATGGCTACACCTTC.

V gene TRBV28 combines with J gene TRBJ2-2; 16 nucleotides line up with TRBD2. Germline V gene lookup returns CDR1 MDHEN and CDR2 SYDVKM. V was clipped by 8 bases and J by 0 bases; unmatched bases: 0. The CDR3 is 16 amino acids. CDR3 coding DNA: TGTGCCAGCGGGACTAGCGGGAGGGCGAACACCGGGGAGCTGTTTTTT. Its translation: CASGTSGRANTGELFF.

V usage is TRBV3-1 (or the pseudogene TRBV3-2) and J usage is TRBJ2-1, with 9 bases lining up with TRBD1. The CDR3 is 15 amino acids. V shed 7 bases, J shed 5 bases, and the junction held 9 bases outside the gene matches. Germline loops: CDR1 LGHDT, CDR2 YNNKEL (reference sequence). DNA of the CDR3: TGTGCCAGCACCCCCGGGACAGGGCTCGACAATGAGCAGTTCTTC. Its translation is CASTPGTGLDNEQFF.

V usage is TRBV6-6 and J usage is TRBJ2-2, with D possibly being TRBD1 or TRBD2 (6 bases each). V lost 5 bases to trimming and J lost 7 bases, with 11 bases between them. Germline V lookup: CDR1 MNHNY, CDR2 SVGAGI (reference sequence). This CDR3 is built from 13 residues. CDR3 sequence (DNA): TGTGCCAGCAGTGCAGGGGAGGTCGGGGAGCTGTTTTTT. It yields the protein CASSAGEVGELFF.

The chain links TRBV24-1 to TRBJ2-1; 11 positions agree with TRBD2. This CDR3 is built from 15 residues. Trimming cost V 10 bases and J 8 bases; bases outside gene matches: 12. Germline V gives CDR1 KGHDR, CDR2 SFDVKD. The CDR3 protein is CATRPTSGNPYEQFF. CDR3 sequence (DNA): TGTGCCACAAGACCGACTAGCGGGAACCCCTATGAGCAGTTCTTC.